This T cell receptor (beta chain) was identified in a study of blood T cell repertoires in COVID-19 (dated by TCRdb to about 2020). The study in broad terms: Collaborator samples came from the United States, Italy and Spain and covered acute and convalescent phases of COVID-19. Subjects who had been exposed to COVID-19, were actively infected with it, or had recovered from it provided the deeply sampled blood TCRbeta repertoires that made up the dataset. A de-identified subject ID, COVID-19 status, age in years and sex were almost always included in the sample metadata. The repertoires were made available in a free public database intended to serve as a resource for research on the immune response to SARS-CoV-2. HLA class I and class II types, where available, came from metadata supplied by the sample provider rather than from assay-based typing. The prospective study material was composed of cDNA or gDNA derived from T cells, B-cell-depleted T cells, or PBMCs. The samples were drawn from the first 160 participants of the ongoing ImmuneRACE study and from about 1,200 subjects provided by 6 global collaborators.

Sequences MGHRA (CDR1) and YSYEKL (CDR2) are obtained from the germline V gene. The CDR3 contains 16 residues, cysteine and phenylalanine counted. The DNA shown is the 48-base CDR3, in frame from base 1. V is clipped by 0 bases and J by 2 bases, and the sequence between their germline boundaries is 13 bases long. Samples from volunteer blood donors who had recovered from COVID-19 were contributed by a second Seattle source. The collaborating institutions used their own protocols to collect whole blood in K2EDTA tubes. For TCRbeta analysis, collaborator samples were shipped as frozen whole blood, as isolated PBMCs, or as DNA extracted from either sample type. Study-level results and caveats: The amount of clinical and demographic metadata varied by source and participant and was provided uncurated.

TCRbeta CDR3 regions were amplified from genomic DNA using the immunoSEQ Assay, a bias-controlled multiplex PCR. As for how the authors treated the data: Within the assay, amplification of reference gene primers was used to estimate how many nucleated cells each sample contained. Sequence reads were collapsed and filtered to measure the absolute abundance of every unique TCRbeta CDR3 rearrangement. For each sample, productive Simpson clonality was calculated as the square root of Simpson's diversity index over productive rearrangements. In TCRdb, the immuneACCESS table is reduced to in-frame sequences with V and J assigned. These tables do not hold every clone; where another copy was compared, an unresolved V gene accounts for under half, and the others remain unexplained. The V and J calls and clone size are taken from that table; D and trimming were inferred from the DNA. The sample profile shows about 240,000 clones; roughly 87% of them were found once. The ten largest clones add up to roughly 7.8% of the sample.

Concerning this clone itself: The target of this receptor is not known. No qualities accompany the bases; no much larger clone lies one base away.

The receptor was isolated from a man aged 60-69 years who had recovered from COVID-19. Here the chain combines TRBV4-1 and TRBJ2-5; the D gene is possibly TRBD2, with 7 bases matching. The source material was peripheral blood. The bases read TGCGCCAGCAGCCAAGATAGGGGGGGGGTACAAGAGACCCAGTACTTC. It is translated as CASSQDRGGVQETQYF.